This TCR beta chain was recorded in a study of shared clonotypes between healthy human individuals. For the study at large: A couple of female and a few male donors aged 18 to 49 were enrolled. Study-level results: Naive CD4 clonotypes were shared across several donors at roughly 5.3%. Sorted-subset sequencing, rarefaction showed, was incomplete despite large depth.

Germline V gene data show CDR1 as MDHEN and CDR2 as SYDVKM. The CDR3 totals 16 residues. V was pared by 2 bases and J by 13 bases, with 15 bases of the junction left unmatched. A note on this clone: Its specificity is not known.

The material for each subset, its genomic DNA, was split evenly across several immunoSEQ plates. Here immunoSEQ multiplex PCR was the method, and the copy in TCRdb shows in-frame clones only, minus some. The data show about 2.3 million clones, about 92% seen once. The receptor was isolated from a man between 18 and 35 years old in good health. Some clones in this sample may be carry-over from other donors' samples. The J gene is TRBJ2-1, the V gene TRBV28, with TRBD1 identical over 9 bases. Specimen: naive CD4+ T cells from PBMCs. The sample's subset: CD45RA+ positively selected. CDR3: CASSLMDRGLAGSQFF. Here the CDR3 DNA reads TGTGCCAGCAGTTTAATGGACAGGGGTCTTGCGGGTAGTCAGTTCTTC.